Following are 28 T cell receptor beta chains from one sample sequenced in a study of regulatory T cells in long-lasting Graves disease. Building the TCR beta libraries relied on iRepertoire HTBI primers, and CDR3 regions underwent Arm-PCR. One entry per CDR3 protein results from TCRdb running MiXCR on the multiplex PCR reads. The sample holds over 450,000 distinct CDR3 sequences; roughly 21% are singletons and the top ten take around 7%. The sample's time point: persistent/refractory GD, antithyroid drugs over 5 years with positive TRAb. Scientists built the TCR library using RNA that was extracted from PBMCs. The sample was peripheral blood mononuclear cells (PBMCs), taken when the disease was refractory, from a patient treated with antithyroid drugs. The receptors here all came from a female donor with Graves disease.

Only a few counts were recorded for this clonotype. The rearrangement uses TRBV2 and TRBJ2-1; TRBD2 might be the D (7 bases). CDR1 is SNHLY and CDR2 is FYNNEI in the germline V gene. CDR3 length: 15 amino acids. V lost 7 bases and J 4 bases, leaving 17 bases between the germline ends. CDR3 region: CASTRGGGEYNEQFF. In DNA, the CDR3 is TGTGCCAGCACCCGGGGCGGGGGCGAATACAATGAGCAGTTCTTC.

The chain uses TRBV27 and TRBJ2-3, with D uncertain. Germline assignment: CDR1 MNHEY and CDR2 SMNVEV (reference sequence). Trimming took 3 bases from V and 5 from J, leaving 12 bases between them. The CDR3 sequence is 14 residues long. The chain's CDR3 is CASSLYSSRDTQYF. DNA of the CDR3: TGTGCCAGCAGTTTGTATTCGTCACGAGATACGCAGTATTTT.

V and J are TRBV5-1 and TRBJ2-3, with 8 bases aligning to TRBD1. Germline V gene sequence: CDR1 SGHRS, CDR2 YFSETQ. The V gene end was trimmed by 6 bases and the J gene end by 1 base; junction bases not matched to a gene: 7. The CDR3 is 15 amino acids. The CDR3 DNA is TGCGCCAGCACTAACCGGGACAGGCGCACAGATACGCAGTATTTT. Encoded protein: CASTNRDRRTDTQYF.

J is TRBJ2-2 and V is TRBV7-2; TRBD2 agrees at 10 bases. After removal of 3 bases from V and 6 bases from J, the junction contained 16 bases not matched to a gene. The CDR3 has 19 residues. CDR1 SGHTA and CDR2 FQGNSA come from the germline V gene. CDR3 sequence reads: CASSFRTSGIPRAAGELFF. Written as DNA, the CDR3 is TGTGCCAGCAGCTTCAGGACTAGCGGAATTCCGAGGGCCGCCGGGGAGCTGTTTTTT.

This clonotype was observed at least ten times. The chain has TRBV28 and TRBJ2-7; D is unclear. The germline V gene encodes CDR1 MDHEN and CDR2 SYDVKM. CDR3 length: 14 residues. Trimming shortened V by 2 bases and J by 4 bases, and 12 bases separated the two germline ends. The CDR3 reads CASSLRTTGYEQYF. DNA for the CDR3: TGTGCCAGCAGTTTACGAACCACCGGGTACGAGCAGTACTTC.

This clonotype has just one count. The chain carries TRBV20-1 and TRBJ2-1, with 7 bases lining up with TRBD2. The CDR3 spans 13 residues. Germline CDR1 and CDR2: DFQATT and SNEGSKA (reference sequence). Trimming cost V 6 bases and J 4 bases; bases outside gene matches: 6. The CDR3 DNA sequence: TGCAGTGCCAAAGCGGGGTGGTACAATGAGCAGTTCTTC. Translated: CSAKAGWYNEQFF.

This clonotype turned up a few times. The rearrangement uses TRBV5-1 and TRBJ2-7; 8 bases line up with TRBD1. The CDR3 length is 15 residues. Per the germline V gene, CDR1 is SGHRS and CDR2 is YFSETQ. V trimming: 0 bases; J trimming: 3 bases; junction bases outside the gene matches: 5. CDR3: CASSLAQGASYEQYF. The CDR3, as DNA: TGCGCCAGCAGCTTGGCCCAGGGGGCAAGCTACGAGCAGTACTTC. Using reference TRBV5-1 and TRBJ2-7 for the parts outside the CDR3, the full variable domain is KAGVTQTPRYLIKTRGQQVTLSCSPISGHRSVSWYQQTPGQGLQFLFEYFSETQRNKGNFPGRFSGRQFSNSRSEMNVSTLELGDSALYLCASSLAQGASYEQYFGPGTRLTVT.

This clonotype was observed a few times. This sequence joins TRBV25-1 and TRBJ1-5; a possible D gene is TRBD1 (6 bases). Trimming took off 4 bases at V and 4 bases at J, with 14 bases between the two ends. Per the germline V gene, CDR1 is MGHDK and CDR2 is SYGVNS. The CDR3 spans 15 residues. The CDR3 region is CASSAEDSPNQPQHF. CDR3 coding DNA: TGTGCCAGCAGTGCCGAGGACAGCCCGAATCAGCCCCAGCATTTT.

Worth noting for this clonotype: A clone one base away is much larger, so this may be a read error. The gene calls are TRBV12-3 or TRBV12-4 and TRBJ1-1; 10 bases are shared with TRBD1. J lost 4 bases, V lost 5 bases, and 13 bases had no gene match. CDR3 size: 17 residues. CDR3 sequence (DNA): TGTGCCAGCAGTAAACAAGACAGGGGGCTCGGGAGCACTGAAGCTTTCTTT. It translates to CASSKQDRGLGSTEAFF.

V gene TRBV3-1 combines with J gene TRBJ1-2, with 9 bases aligning to TRBD1. The CDR3 is made up of 19 amino acids. The germline V gene encodes CDR1 LGHDT and CDR2 YNNKEL (reference sequence). V trimming: 4 bases; J trimming: 0 bases; junction bases outside the gene matches: 15. CDR3 amino acids: CASSPIFYRDRASNYGYTF. CDR3 in DNA: TGTGCCAGCAGCCCAATTTTCTACCGGGACAGGGCCTCTAACTATGGCTACACCTTC.

In its sample, this clonotype was seen many times. DNA for the CDR3: TGTGCCAGCAGTGACGCGGTGGGGGGCCAAGAGACCCAGTACTTC. Its translation: CASSDAVGGQETQYF. The chain is built from TRBV2 and TRBJ2-5; the D gene is possibly TRBD2 (6 bases). Germline CDR1 SNHLY, CDR2 FYNNEI. V was clipped by 3 bases and J by 1 base, with 12 bases between them. The CDR3 spans 15 residues. The whole variable domain, remainder taken from reference TRBV2 and TRBJ2-5, is EPEVTQTPSHQVTQMGQEVILRCVPISNHLYFYWYRQILGQKVEFLVSFYNNEISEKSEIFDDQFSVERPDGSNFTLKIRSTKLEDSAMYFCASSDAVGGQETQYFGPGTRLLVL.

In this sample, this clonotype turned up many times. An end of the junction differs from the germline gene, which may be a read error. The chain is built from TRBV12-3 or TRBV12-4 and TRBJ1-2; 9 bases line up with TRBD1. The CDR3 runs to 13 residues. The CDR3 DNA reads TGTGCCAGCAGTCGGGACAGGGAGAGGGTATACGACTTC. It specifies CASSRDRERVYDF.

V is TRBV6-2 or TRBV6-3 and J is TRBJ2-1, with unresolved D. The ends were cut back, 2 bases at V and 5 bases at J, with 7 bases in the middle. This CDR3 contains 13 residues. The germline V gene encodes CDR1 MNHEY and CDR2 SVGEGT. CDR3 DNA: TGTGCCAGCAGTTACGCAGGTGACAATGAGCAGTTCTTC. Translating gives CASSYAGDNEQFF.

There are many counts of this clonotype. The chain joins TRBV11-1 to TRBJ2-7, with D perhaps TRBD1 (5 bases). The CDR3 has 14 amino acids. The V end was cut by 6 bases, the J end by 5 bases, with 17 bases between. Germline assignment: CDR1 SGHAT and CDR2 FQDESV (reference sequence). The CDR3 is CASSVSGPRHEQYF. In DNA, the CDR3 is TGTGCCAGCAGTGTATCAGGGCCTCGCCACGAGCAGTACTTC.

This clonotype was detected a few times. The chain recombines TRBV7-9 with TRBJ2-5; 8 bases match TRBD1. Trimming at V came to 1 base and at J to 5 bases, leaving 6 bases not matched to a gene. The length of the CDR3 is 15 residues. The V gene's germline CDR1 is SEHNR and CDR2 FQNEAQ (reference sequence). CDR3 region: CASSLDLQGAETQYF. The CDR3 DNA reads TGTGCCAGCAGCTTAGACCTTCAGGGGGCGGAGACCCAGTACTTC.

This clonotype was seen a few times. The J gene is TRBJ2-3, the V gene TRBV9, with unresolved D. CDR1 and CDR2 from the germline V gene are SGDLS and YYNGEE. The CDR3 loop spans 12 amino acids. Between the trimmed V and J ends, which lost 3 bases and 2 bases, there was a span of 4 bases. The CDR3 spells CASSAITDTQYF. CDR3 nucleotides: TGTGCCAGCAGCGCGATCACAGATACGCAGTATTTT.

The chain recombines TRBV7-2 with TRBJ1-2; possibly TRBD1 for D (5 bases). The CDR3 runs to 13 residues. V lost 4 bases to trimming and J lost 2 bases, with 8 bases between them. Per germline, CDR1 SGHTA and CDR2 FQGNSA. The CDR3: CASSSKGNYGYTF. For the CDR3, the DNA is TGTGCCAGCAGCTCCAAGGGGAACTATGGCTACACCTTC.

This clonotype came up a few times. As DNA, the CDR3 is TGTGCCAGTAGTACCGAGGGACAGATGAACACTGAAGCTTTCTTT. It specifies CASSTEGQMNTEAFF. This chain joins TRBV19 and TRBJ1-1; 7 bases are shared with TRBD1. CDR1 is LNHDA and CDR2 is SQIVND in the germline V gene (reference sequence). After removal of 4 bases from V and 0 bases from J, the junction contained 5 bases not matched to a gene. This CDR3 is 15 amino acids long.

About this clonotype itself: Just one base apart from a much larger clone, this may be a read error. The rearrangement uses TRBV24-1 and TRBJ1-4, with unresolved D. CDR3 size: 13 residues. The germline gives CDR1 KGHDR, CDR2 SFDVKD. This chain's CDR3 is CATSPATSEKLFF. In DNA form, the CDR3 reads TGTGCCACCAGCCCGGCGACTAGTGAAAAACTGTTTTTT.

In this sample, this clonotype turned up a few times. This chain connects TRBV6-1 to TRBJ2-2; D remains ambiguous. Trimming shortened V by 6 bases and J by 6 bases, and 8 bases separated the two germline ends. CDR1 and CDR2 (germline): MNHNS, SASEGT. This CDR3 is 12 amino acids long. CDR3 in DNA: TGTGCCAGCAGACGTGGGGCCGGGGAGCTGTTTTTT. Amino acid sequence: CASRRGAGELFF.

This clonotype was seen just once. This may arise from a read error, as a much more abundant clone is one base away. This chain joins TRBV11-2 and TRBJ1-4, with a possible D match to TRBD1 (6 bases). CDR3 length equals 16 residues. CDR1 and CDR2 from the germline V gene are SGHAT and FQNNGV. The V end lost 3 bases, the J end lost 10 bases, and 21 bases lay between the germline ends. This chain's CDR3 is CASSLDPDPRGGKLFF. Here the CDR3 DNA reads TGTGCCAGCAGCTTGGATCCGGATCCAAGGGGGGGAAAACTGTTTTTT.

This clonotype was detected ten times or more. The rearrangement links TRBV28 to TRBJ2-7, with 7 bases fitting TRBD1. V lost 5 bases, J lost 6 bases, and 10 bases stayed unmatched. The CDR3 has 14 amino acids. CDR1 and CDR2 from the germline V gene are MDHEN and SYDVKM. The CDR3 sequence: CASSGTALLSEQYF. The CDR3 DNA follows: TGTGCCAGCAGTGGGACAGCACTATTGTCCGAGCAGTACTTC.

The V gene is TRBV7-2, the J gene TRBJ1-2; 12 nucleotides align to TRBD1. Germline-derived CDR1 and CDR2 are SGHTA and FQGNSA. The CDR3 covers 15 residues. V dropped 6 bases and J dropped 3; count of bases not matched to a gene: 5. The CDR3 nucleotides read TGTGCCAGCAGGACGGGACAGGGGGCGGACTATGGCTACACCTTC. It encodes CASRTGQGADYGYTF.

The chain has TRBV5-1 and TRBJ2-5; 12 bases match TRBD2. The CDR3 has 15 residues. CDR1 is SGHRS, CDR2 YFSETQ, per germline. V dropped 0 bases and J dropped 10; count of bases not matched to a gene: 7. CDR3 residues: CASSLGLAGDPYQYF. The CDR3 DNA reads as TGCGCCAGCAGCTTGGGACTAGCGGGGGACCCTTACCAGTACTTC.

On this clonotype: Being one base from a much bigger clone, this may be a read error. In this CDR3 the conserved last residue, phenylalanine or tryptophan, is missing, so a read error is likely. V usage is TRBV29-1 and J usage is TRBJ1-2; 7 nucleotides agree with TRBD1. The CDR3 covers 11 residues. Germline V gene sequence: CDR1 SQVTM, CDR2 ANQGSEA. Unmatched junction bases numbered 3, after V lost 7 bases and J lost 4 bases. CDR3 residues: CSARQGYGYTI. DNA of the CDR3: TGCAGCGCAAGACAGGGCTATGGCTACACCATC.

The sample holds a few counts of this clonotype. The rearrangement joins TRBV19 to TRBJ2-7; 9 bases align to TRBD2. CDR3 length equals 14 residues. Losses at the gene ends were 6 bases for V and 0 bases for J; bases not matched to a gene: 3. Germline CDR1 LNHDA, CDR2 SQIVND (reference sequence). In DNA, the CDR3 is TGTGCCAGTAGGGTTAGCGGGAGCTCCTACGAGCAGTACTTC. The encoded protein is CASRVSGSSYEQYF.

Of note for this clonotype: A read error may produce the germline difference seen at one junction end. The rearrangement links TRBV11-2 to TRBJ2-7; D perhaps matches TRBD1 (6 bases). The germline gives CDR1 SGHAT, CDR2 FQNNGV. This CDR3 spans 15 amino acids. CDR3 in amino acids: CASSLEGHRLYEQCF. The CDR3 coding sequence is TGTGCCAGCAGCTTAGAGGGACACCGTCTCTACGAGCAGTGCTTC. Full variable domain (remainder filled in from reference TRBV11-2 and TRBJ2-7): EAGVAQSPRYKIIEKRQSVAFWCNPISGHATLYWYQQILGQGPKLLIQFQNNGVVDDSQLPKDRFSAERLKGVDSTLKIQPAKLEDSAVYLCASSLEGHRLYEQCFGPGTRLTVT.

The rearrangement uses TRBV15 and TRBJ2-1; 10 nucleotides line up with TRBD2. Trimming took 2 bases from V and 5 from J; bases not matched to a gene: 12. CDR3 length: 18 amino acids. CDR1 is LNHNV, CDR2 YYDKDF, per germline (reference sequence). The chain's CDR3 is CATSRSVATSGWNNEQFF. Here the CDR3 DNA reads TGTGCCACCAGCAGATCCGTTGCGACTAGCGGGTGGAACAATGAGCAGTTCTTC.